This T cell receptor (beta chain) was observed in a study of T cell changes during pregnancy in multiple sclerosis (dated by TCRdb to about 2019). Turning to the overall study: The study looked at changes in the T cell repertoire across pregnancy in women with multiple sclerosis.

Sequences SGHVS (CDR1) and FQNEAQ (CDR2) are obtained from the germline V gene. Its CDR3 holds 12 amino acids, cysteine through phenylalanine. Only the CDR3 DNA stays, 36 bases, in frame from base 1. V is clipped by 5 bases and J by 5 bases, and the sequence between their germline boundaries is 8 bases long. Regarding this clone: The specificity of this receptor is unknown. Base-call qualities are not available, and no considerably larger clone is one nucleotide away.

The method was the immunoSEQ multiplex PCR assay. TCRdb limited this immuneACCESS table to in-frame rearrangements with V and J called. A share of clones is missing; checked studies link under half to unresolved V genes, and the rest is unexplained. This sample comprises some 97,000 clones, 90% to 95% of them detected only once. The ten largest clonotypes hold approximately 1% of the sample. The sequences come from peripheral blood, collected before pregnancy. The sequence is built from TRBV7-8 and TRBJ2-3; no D gene is confidently identified. This sequence was found in a female donor with multiple sclerosis, enrolled in a pregnancy study. DNA sequence: TGTGCCAGCAGCAAAAACAGAGATACGCAGTATTTT. Translated, this is CASSKNRDTQYF.